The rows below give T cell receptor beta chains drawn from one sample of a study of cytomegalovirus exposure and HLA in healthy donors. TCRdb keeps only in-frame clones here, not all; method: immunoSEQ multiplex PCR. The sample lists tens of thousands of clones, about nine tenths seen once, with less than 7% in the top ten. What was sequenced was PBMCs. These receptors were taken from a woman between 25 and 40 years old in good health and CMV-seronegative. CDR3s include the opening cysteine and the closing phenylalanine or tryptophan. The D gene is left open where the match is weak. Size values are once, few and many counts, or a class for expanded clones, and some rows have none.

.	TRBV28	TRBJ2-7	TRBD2	CASSSEGAGVSYEQYF	TGTGCCAGCAGTTCGGAAGGAGCGGGGGTTTCCTACGAGCAGTACTTC
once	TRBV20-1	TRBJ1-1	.	CSARDRREAFF	TGCAGTGCTAGAGATCGCAGGGAAGCTTTCTTT
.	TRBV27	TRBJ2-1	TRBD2	CASRNLIASGRDEQFF	TGTGCCAGCAGGAATTTGATCGCTAGCGGGAGAGATGAGCAGTTCTTC
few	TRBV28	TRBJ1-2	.	CASKRGRVYGYTF	TGTGCCAGCAAGCGGGGGCGCGTCTATGGCTACACCTTC
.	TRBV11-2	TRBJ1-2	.	CASSSRQALYGYTF	TGTGCCAGCAGCTCAAGACAGGCTCTATATGGCTACACCTTC
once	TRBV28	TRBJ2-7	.	CASSPRVGQNYEQYF	TGTGCCAGCAGTCCAAGGGTCGGACAAAACTACGAGCAGTACTTC
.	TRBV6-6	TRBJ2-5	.	CASSWGRDFQETQYF	TGTGCCAGCAGTTGGGGCAGGGACTTCCAAGAGACCCAGTACTTC
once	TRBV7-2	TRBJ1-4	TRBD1	CASSLGGQSNEKLFF	TGTGCCAGCAGCTTAGGGGGACAGTCTAATGAAAAACTGTTTTTT
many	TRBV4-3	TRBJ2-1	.	CASSQDGQRDEQFF	TGCGCCAGCAGCCAAGATGGACAAAGGGATGAGCAGTTCTTC
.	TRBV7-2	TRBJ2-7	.	CASSGRFEQYF	TGTGCCAGCAGCGGGAGATTTGAGCAGTACTTC
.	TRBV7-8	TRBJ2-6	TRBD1	CASSANTGVGANVLTF	TGTGCCAGCAGCGCCAACACAGGGGTTGGGGCCAACGTCCTGACTTTC
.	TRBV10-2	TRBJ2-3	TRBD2	CASHRAAGGGEDTQYF	TGCGCCAGCCATAGGGCGGCGGGAGGGGGGGAAGATACGCAGTATTTT
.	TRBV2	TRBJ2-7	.	CASSDYSYSSYEQYF	TGTGCCAGCAGTGATTATTCGTACAGCTCCTACGAGCAGTACTTC
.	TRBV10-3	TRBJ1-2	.	CAISPGEYGYTF	TGTGCCATCAGCCCGGGGGAATATGGCTACACCTTC
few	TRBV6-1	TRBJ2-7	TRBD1	CASSRDRVGSYEQYF	TGTGCCAGCAGCAGGGACAGGGTGGGTTCCTACGAGCAGTACTTC
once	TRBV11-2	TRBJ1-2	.	CASSLAVYGYTF	TGTGCCAGCAGCTTGGCAGTTTATGGCTACACCTTC
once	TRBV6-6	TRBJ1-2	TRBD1	CASSAGDRVGGYTF	TGTGCCAGCAGCGCTGGGGACAGGGTTGGTGGCTACACCTTC
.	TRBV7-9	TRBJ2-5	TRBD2	CASSPTGLAWETQYF	TGTGCCAGCAGCCCCACAGGACTAGCCTGGGAGACCCAGTACTTC
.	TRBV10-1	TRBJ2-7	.	CASTRTGNPSYEQYF	TGCGCCAGCACCCGTACAGGGAACCCCTCCTACGAGCAGTACTTC
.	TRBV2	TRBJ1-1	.	CASSPTGSQAFF	TGTGCCAGCAGCCCAACGGGGAGCCAAGCTTTCTTT
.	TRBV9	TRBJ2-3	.	CASSVGAIRDTQYF	TGTGCCAGCAGCGTAGGGGCGATTCGCGATACGCAGTATTTT
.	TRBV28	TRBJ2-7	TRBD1	CASSPSYIVRDRLDDGQYF	TGTGCCAGCAGTCCCTCGTACATCGTCCGGGACAGGCTCGACGACGGGCAGTACTTC
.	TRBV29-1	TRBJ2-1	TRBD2	CSVEGGRVEQFF	TGCAGCGTTGAAGGCGGGAGGGTTGAGCAGTTCTTC
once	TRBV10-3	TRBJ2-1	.	CAISGAGVSENEQFF	TGTGCCATCAGTGGGGCAGGCGTGAGTGAGAATGAGCAGTTCTTC
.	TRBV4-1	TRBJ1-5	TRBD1	CASSQQTGAQNQPQHF	TGCGCCAGCAGCCAGCAGACAGGGGCGCAAAATCAGCCCCAGCATTTT
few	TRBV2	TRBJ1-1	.	CATLAGPYTEAFF	TGTGCCACCCTAGCGGGACCGTACACTGAAGCTTTCTTT
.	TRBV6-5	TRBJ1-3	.	CASKGAYSGNTIYF	TGTGCCTCTAAGGGAGCATACTCTGGAAACACCATATATTTT
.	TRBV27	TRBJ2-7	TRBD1	CASSMTGTGNEQYF	TGTGCCAGCAGTATGACCGGGACAGGGAACGAGCAGTACTTC
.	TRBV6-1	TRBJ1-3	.	CASSRGVTGNTIYF	TGTGCCAGCAGCCGCGGAGTGACTGGAAACACCATATATTTT
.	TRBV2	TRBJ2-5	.	CASSPNLGGETQYF	TGTGCCAGCAGTCCTAATCTGGGGGGAGAGACCCAGTACTTC
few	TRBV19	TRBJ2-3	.	CASSEVSTDTQYF	TGTGCCAGTAGCGAGGTCAGCACAGATACGCAGTATTTT
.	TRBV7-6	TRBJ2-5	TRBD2	CASSLKGGAGGVETQYF	TGTGCCAGCAGCTTAAAAGGGGGAGCGGGGGGAGTGGAGACCCAGTACTTC
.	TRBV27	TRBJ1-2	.	CASSLTGYNYGYTF	TGTGCCAGCAGTTTAACAGGATATAACTATGGCTACACCTTC
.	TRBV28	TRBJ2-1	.	CASSWTVSYNEQFF	TGTGCCAGCAGTTGGACAGTCTCCTACAATGAGCAGTTCTTC
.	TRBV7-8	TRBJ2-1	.	CASSLNLGDEQFF	TGTGCCAGCAGCCTTAATCTTGGAGATGAGCAGTTCTTC
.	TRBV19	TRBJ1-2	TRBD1	CASSPRAAGGFGYTF	TGTGCCAGTAGTCCGAGGGCCGCAGGGGGCTTTGGCTACACCTTC
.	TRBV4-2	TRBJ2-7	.	CASSLRGGMGYEQYF	TGTGCCAGCAGCCTTAGGGGCGGGATGGGCTACGAGCAGTACTTC
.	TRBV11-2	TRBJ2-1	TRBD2	CASSFGSGPNEQFF	TGTGCCAGCAGCTTTGGTAGCGGGCCTAATGAGCAGTTCTTC
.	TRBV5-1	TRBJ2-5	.	CASTVVNRPYQETQYF	TGCGCCAGCACCGTCGTCAACAGACCGTACCAAGAGACCCAGTACTTC
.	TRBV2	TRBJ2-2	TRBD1	CASSDSPVHGTGTNTGELFF	TGTGCCAGCAGTGATTCCCCCGTTCACGGGACAGGGACTAACACCGGGGAGCTGTTTTTT
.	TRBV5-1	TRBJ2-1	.	CASSLVGSSYNEQFF	TGCGCCAGCAGCTTGGTGGGGAGCTCCTACAATGAGCAGTTCTTC
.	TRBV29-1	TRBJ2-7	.	CSVRDYEQYF	TGCAGCGTCAGGGATTACGAGCAGTACTTC
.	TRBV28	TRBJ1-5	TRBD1	CASRPIQGQGIGQPQHF	TGTGCCAGCAGGCCAATTCAGGGACAGGGGATAGGTCAGCCCCAGCATTTT
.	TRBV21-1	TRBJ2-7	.	CASSSFSRDRNYYEQYF	TGTGCCAGCAGCAGCTTTTCGAGGGACAGAAATTACTACGAGCAGTACTTC
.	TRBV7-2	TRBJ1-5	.	CASSPNPGLNQPQHF	TGTGCCAGCAGCCCGAATCCGGGACTTAATCAGCCCCAGCATTTT
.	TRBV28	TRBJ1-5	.	CASGAAGPQHF	TGTGCCAGCGGGGCCGCAGGGCCCCAGCATTTT
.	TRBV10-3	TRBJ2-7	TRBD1	CAISESMDRGFEQYF	TGTGCCATCAGTGAGTCGATGGACAGGGGGTTCGAGCAGTACTTC
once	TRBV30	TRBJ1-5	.	CAWSVGGSGDQPQHF	TGTGCCTGGAGTGTAGGCGGGTCGGGGGATCAGCCCCAGCATTTT
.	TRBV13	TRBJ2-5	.	CASSLGGAKETQYF	TGTGCCAGCAGCTTAGGGGGGGCCAAAGAGACCCAGTACTTC
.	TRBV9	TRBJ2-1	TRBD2	CASSVGEGGAYNEQFF	TGTGCCAGCAGCGTAGGGGAGGGAGGGGCCTACAATGAGCAGTTCTTC
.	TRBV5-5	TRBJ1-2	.	CASGLWSYGYTF	TGTGCCAGCGGCCTTTGGTCCTATGGCTACACCTTC